This T cell receptor beta chain was captured in a study of T cells in Graves' hyperthyroidism and ophthalmopathy. Looking at the study overall: It was at initial diagnosis, before any treatment, that peripheral blood was collected.

The source material, RNA transcripts, was used to amplify TCR beta CDR3 regions. The HTBI set primed first-round TCR CDR3 RT-PCR. TCRdb reanalysed the multiplex PCR reads using MiXCR and keeps one entry per CDR3 protein. Of 200,000 to 250,000 distinct CDR3 sequences in the sample, around 17% were seen once. The PBMCs had their origin in 10 ml of fresh peripheral blood. Worth noting for this clonotype: The target antigen is unknown. A much larger clone lies one base from this, so it may be a read error.

Points from the study as a whole: A model built on 13 V-J features separated ophthalmopathy from stable hyperthyroidism.

There are 15 residues in the CDR3. Germline CDR1 reads SQVTM; CDR2 reads ANQGSEA. Sequenced input: blood. The chain is built from TRBV29-1 and TRBJ2-7; TRBD1 matches 8 bases. This receptor was obtained from a woman under 30 with Graves' ophthalmopathy. The chain's CDR3 is CGVEDLQGAFYEQYF. In DNA form, the CDR3 reads TGCGGCGTTGAAGATCTCCAGGGGGCTTTCTACGAGCAGTACTTC.